The rows below give T cell receptor beta chains drawn from one sample of a study of cytotoxic CD8 clonotypes in ibrutinib-treated CLL. Here immunoSEQ multiplex PCR was the method, and the copy in TCRdb shows in-frame clones only, minus some. The repertoire holds approximately 120,000 clones, with approximately 56% as singletons. This material consisted of PBMCs, taken after 24 months of ibrutinib treatment. The origin of the receptors is a human donor with chronic lymphocytic leukemia. The CDR3 runs from the conserved cysteine through the conserved F or W. The order of the fields is D gene, J gene, V gene, clone size, CDR3 DNA, CDR3 protein. The D gene is left open where the match is weak. Clone size appears in some rows only: once, few, many, or a class for an expanded clone.

D: TRBD1; J: TRBJ1-2; V: TRBV19; size: .; DNA: TGTGCCAGTAGTGTGGGACAGGGGCCCGCGGCTGGCTACACCTTC; CDR3: CASSVGQGPAAGYTF
D: TRBD1; J: TRBJ2-5; V: TRBV12-5; size: few; DNA: TGTGCTAGTGGATCCGGGACAGGGGGGGAGACCCAGTACTTC; CDR3: CASGSGTGGETQYF
D: .; J: TRBJ1-6; V: TRBV25-1; size: .; DNA: TGTGCCAGCACCAACAGGGACCAATTGGATTCACCCCTCCACTTT; CDR3: CASTNRDQLDSPLHF
D: .; J: TRBJ2-7; V: TRBV5-1; size: .; DNA: TGCGCCAGCAGCGCCGACGGATCCTACGAGCAGTACTTC; CDR3: CASSADGSYEQYF
D: .; J: TRBJ2-6; V: TRBV29-1; size: once; DNA: TGCAGCGTTCTGGGGGGGCAGGGAACGACTGGGGCCAACGTCCTGACTTTC; CDR3: CSVLGGQGTTGANVLTF
D: TRBD2; J: TRBJ2-3; V: TRBV11-2; size: .; DNA: TGTGCCAGCAGCACTCGCGCTAGCGGGGGGGCTAAGACAGATACGCAGTATTTT; CDR3: CASSTRASGGAKTDTQYF
D: .; J: TRBJ1-4; V: TRBV29-1; size: .; DNA: TGCAGCGCTTCAGGGAGTGGAGGTGAAAAACTGTTTTTT; CDR3: CSASGSGGEKLFF
D: .; J: TRBJ2-5; V: TRBV6-5; size: few; DNA: TGTGCCAGCCGACCCCGGGATTACCAAGAGACCCAGTACTTC; CDR3: CASRPRDYQETQYF
D: .; J: TRBJ2-7; V: TRBV30; size: few; DNA: TGTGCCTGGAGGTTGGGGTCTAGCTCCTACGAGCAGTACTTC; CDR3: CAWRLGSSSYEQYF
D: .; J: TRBJ1-1; V: TRBV19; size: .; DNA: TGTGCCAGTAGTATCCAGGGTAGCTCTGAAGCTTTCTTT; CDR3: CASSIQGSSEAFF
D: TRBD1; J: TRBJ2-1; V: TRBV5-1; size: .; DNA: TGCGCCAGCAGCCAACAGGGGGCCAAGGGCAATGAGCAGTTCTTC; CDR3: CASSQQGAKGNEQFF
D: TRBD2; J: TRBJ2-1; V: TRBV4-1; size: .; DNA: TGCGCCAGCAGCCAAGATGGGCGGGGGGGCAACAATGAGCAGTTCTTC; CDR3: CASSQDGRGGNNEQFF
D: .; J: TRBJ2-7; V: TRBV30; size: .; DNA: TGTGCCTGGAGTTGGAAGGAGGCCTACGAGCAGTACTTC; CDR3: CAWSWKEAYEQYF
D: .; J: TRBJ1-1; V: TRBV5-1; size: .; DNA: TGCGCCAGCAGCTTGGCGGACAGACAGAACACTGAAGCTTTCTTT; CDR3: CASSLADRQNTEAFF
D: .; J: TRBJ1-2; V: TRBV19; size: .; DNA: TGTGCCAGTAGTCCGACGGGACATTTTTCTAACTATGGCTACACCTTC; CDR3: CASSPTGHFSNYGYTF
D: .; J: TRBJ2-4; V: TRBV30; size: .; DNA: TGTGCCTCGATAGACACCCTAGCCAAAAACATTCAGTACTTC; CDR3: CASIDTLAKNIQYF
D: .; J: TRBJ1-1; V: TRBV2; size: few; DNA: TGTGCCACTCTCCTGGATGGGACGATGGGAGCTTTCTTT; CDR3: CATLLDGTMGAFF
D: TRBD1; J: TRBJ1-1; V: TRBV25-1; size: .; DNA: TGTGCCAGCAGGACCCCAACAGGGGCGTCCTCTGAAGCTTTCTTT; CDR3: CASRTPTGASSEAFF
D: .; J: TRBJ2-7; V: TRBV28; size: .; DNA: TGTGCCAGCTGCCCGAGGCACAGCCCCTACGAGCAGTACTTC; CDR3: CASCPRHSPYEQYF
D: TRBD1; J: TRBJ1-2; V: TRBV13; size: .; DNA: TGTGCCAGCGGGGAACAGGGACAGCCTGGCTACACCTTC; CDR3: CASGEQGQPGYTF
D: TRBD2; J: TRBJ2-1; V: TRBV27; size: .; DNA: TGTGCCAGCAGTTTTAGCGGGGGGGCCATCAATGAGCAGTTCTTC; CDR3: CASSFSGGAINEQFF
D: .; J: TRBJ1-1; V: TRBV10-1; size: .; DNA: TGCGCCAGCAGTATAAGCAGTTACACTGAAGCTTTCTTT; CDR3: CASSISSYTEAFF